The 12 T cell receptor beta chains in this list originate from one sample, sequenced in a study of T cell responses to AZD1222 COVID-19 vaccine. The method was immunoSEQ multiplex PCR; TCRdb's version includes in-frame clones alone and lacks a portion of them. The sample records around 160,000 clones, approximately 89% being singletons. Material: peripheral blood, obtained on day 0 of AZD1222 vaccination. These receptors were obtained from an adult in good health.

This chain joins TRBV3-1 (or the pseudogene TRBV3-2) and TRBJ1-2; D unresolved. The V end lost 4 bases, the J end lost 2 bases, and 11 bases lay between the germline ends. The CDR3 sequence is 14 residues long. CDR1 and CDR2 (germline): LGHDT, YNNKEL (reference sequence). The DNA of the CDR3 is TGTGCCAGCAGCCCCCTGCCCACGAACTATGGCTACACCTTC. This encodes CASSPLPTNYGYTF.

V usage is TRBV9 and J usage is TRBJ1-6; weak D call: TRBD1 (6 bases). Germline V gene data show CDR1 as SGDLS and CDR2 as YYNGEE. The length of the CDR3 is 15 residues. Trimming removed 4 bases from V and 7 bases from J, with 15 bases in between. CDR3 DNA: TGTGCCAGCAGCAACCGGACAGTTCAGAATTCACCCCTCCACTTT. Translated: CASSNRTVQNSPLHF.

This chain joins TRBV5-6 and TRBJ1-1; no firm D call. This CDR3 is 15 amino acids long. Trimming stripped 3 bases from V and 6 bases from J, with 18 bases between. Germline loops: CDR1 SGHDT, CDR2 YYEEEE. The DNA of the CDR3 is TGTGCCAGCAGCTCCTGGTTCCCGAGTCGGTCTGAAGCTTTCTTT. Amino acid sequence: CASSSWFPSRSEAFF. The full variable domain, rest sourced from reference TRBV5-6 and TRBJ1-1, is DAGVTQSPTHLIKTRGQQVTLRCSPKSGHDTVSWYQQALGQGPQFIFQYYEEEERQRGNFPDRFSGHQFPNYSSELNVNALLLGDSALYLCASSSWFPSRSEAFFGQGTRLTVV.

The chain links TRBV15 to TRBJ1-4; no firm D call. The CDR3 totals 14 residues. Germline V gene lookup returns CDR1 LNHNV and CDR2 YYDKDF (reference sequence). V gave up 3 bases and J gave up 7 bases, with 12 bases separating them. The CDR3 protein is CATSSPRTGEKLFF. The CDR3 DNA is TGTGCCACCAGCAGTCCCCGAACGGGTGAAAAACTGTTTTTT.

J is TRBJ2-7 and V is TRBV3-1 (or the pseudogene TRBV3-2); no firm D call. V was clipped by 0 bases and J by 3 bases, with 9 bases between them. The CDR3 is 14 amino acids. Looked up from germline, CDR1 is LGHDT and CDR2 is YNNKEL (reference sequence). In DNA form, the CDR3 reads TGTGCCAGCAGCCAAGAACGTTATGTCTACGAGCAGTACTTC. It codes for CASSQERYVYEQYF.

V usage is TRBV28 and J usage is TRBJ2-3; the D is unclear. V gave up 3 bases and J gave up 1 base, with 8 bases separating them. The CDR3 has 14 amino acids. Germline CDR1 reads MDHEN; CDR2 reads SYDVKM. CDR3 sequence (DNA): TGTGCCAGCAGTTTTCCCGCTGGCACAGATACGCAGTATTTT. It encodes CASSFPAGTDTQYF.

As DNA, the CDR3 is TGTGGGACAAGCGACCGCTCTGGAAACACCATATATTTT. Translation gives CGTSDRSGNTIYF. J is TRBJ1-3 and V is TRBV9; possibly TRBD1 for D (5 bases). This CDR3 is 13 amino acids long. Germline V gene data show CDR1 as SGDLS and CDR2 as YYNGEE.

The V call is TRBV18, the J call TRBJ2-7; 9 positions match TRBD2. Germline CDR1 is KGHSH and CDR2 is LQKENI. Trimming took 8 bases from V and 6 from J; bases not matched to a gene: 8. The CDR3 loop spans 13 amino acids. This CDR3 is CASRRLAGSEQYF. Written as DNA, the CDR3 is TGTGCCAGCAGACGGCTAGCGGGATCCGAGCAGTACTTC.

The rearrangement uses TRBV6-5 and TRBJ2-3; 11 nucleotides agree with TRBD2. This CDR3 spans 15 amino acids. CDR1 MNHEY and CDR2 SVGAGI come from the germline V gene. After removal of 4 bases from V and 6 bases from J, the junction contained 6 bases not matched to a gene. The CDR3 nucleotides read TGTGCCAGCAGTTTACTAGCGGGAGCGACGGATACGCAGTATTTT. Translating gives CASSLLAGATDTQYF.

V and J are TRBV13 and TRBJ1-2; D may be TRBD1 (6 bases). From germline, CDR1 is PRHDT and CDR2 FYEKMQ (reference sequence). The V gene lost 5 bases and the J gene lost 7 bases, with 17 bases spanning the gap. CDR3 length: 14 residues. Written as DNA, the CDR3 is TGTGCCAGCAGCCCTTCAGGACAGATGGTTGGCTACACCTTC. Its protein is CASSPSGQMVGYTF. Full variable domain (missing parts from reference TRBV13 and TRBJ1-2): AAGVIQSPRHLIKEKRETATLKCYPIPRHDTVYWYQQGPGQDPQFLISFYEKMQSDKGSIPDRFSAQQFSDYHSELNMSSLELGDSALYFCASSPSGQMVGYTFGSGTRLTVV.

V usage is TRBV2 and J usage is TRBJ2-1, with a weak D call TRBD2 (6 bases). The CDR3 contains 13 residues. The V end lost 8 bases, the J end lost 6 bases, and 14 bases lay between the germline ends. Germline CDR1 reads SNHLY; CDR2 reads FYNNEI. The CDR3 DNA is TGTGCCAGCGCGGGGTACTCGGCCAATGAGCAGTTCTTC. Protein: CASAGYSANEQFF.

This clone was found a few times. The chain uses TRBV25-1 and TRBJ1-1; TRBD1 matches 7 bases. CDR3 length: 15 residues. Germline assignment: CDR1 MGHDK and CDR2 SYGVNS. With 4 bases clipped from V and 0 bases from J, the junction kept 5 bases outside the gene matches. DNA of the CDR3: TGTGCCAGCAGTGCCCGGGACAGCTTGAACACTGAAGCTTTCTTT. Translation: CASSARDSLNTEAFF. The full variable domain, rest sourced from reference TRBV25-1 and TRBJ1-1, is EADIYQTPRYLVIGTGKKITLECSQTMGHDKMYWYQQDPGMELHLIHYSYGVNSTEKGDLSSESTVSRIRTEHFPLTLESARPSHTSQYLCASSARDSLNTEAFFGQGTRLTVV.